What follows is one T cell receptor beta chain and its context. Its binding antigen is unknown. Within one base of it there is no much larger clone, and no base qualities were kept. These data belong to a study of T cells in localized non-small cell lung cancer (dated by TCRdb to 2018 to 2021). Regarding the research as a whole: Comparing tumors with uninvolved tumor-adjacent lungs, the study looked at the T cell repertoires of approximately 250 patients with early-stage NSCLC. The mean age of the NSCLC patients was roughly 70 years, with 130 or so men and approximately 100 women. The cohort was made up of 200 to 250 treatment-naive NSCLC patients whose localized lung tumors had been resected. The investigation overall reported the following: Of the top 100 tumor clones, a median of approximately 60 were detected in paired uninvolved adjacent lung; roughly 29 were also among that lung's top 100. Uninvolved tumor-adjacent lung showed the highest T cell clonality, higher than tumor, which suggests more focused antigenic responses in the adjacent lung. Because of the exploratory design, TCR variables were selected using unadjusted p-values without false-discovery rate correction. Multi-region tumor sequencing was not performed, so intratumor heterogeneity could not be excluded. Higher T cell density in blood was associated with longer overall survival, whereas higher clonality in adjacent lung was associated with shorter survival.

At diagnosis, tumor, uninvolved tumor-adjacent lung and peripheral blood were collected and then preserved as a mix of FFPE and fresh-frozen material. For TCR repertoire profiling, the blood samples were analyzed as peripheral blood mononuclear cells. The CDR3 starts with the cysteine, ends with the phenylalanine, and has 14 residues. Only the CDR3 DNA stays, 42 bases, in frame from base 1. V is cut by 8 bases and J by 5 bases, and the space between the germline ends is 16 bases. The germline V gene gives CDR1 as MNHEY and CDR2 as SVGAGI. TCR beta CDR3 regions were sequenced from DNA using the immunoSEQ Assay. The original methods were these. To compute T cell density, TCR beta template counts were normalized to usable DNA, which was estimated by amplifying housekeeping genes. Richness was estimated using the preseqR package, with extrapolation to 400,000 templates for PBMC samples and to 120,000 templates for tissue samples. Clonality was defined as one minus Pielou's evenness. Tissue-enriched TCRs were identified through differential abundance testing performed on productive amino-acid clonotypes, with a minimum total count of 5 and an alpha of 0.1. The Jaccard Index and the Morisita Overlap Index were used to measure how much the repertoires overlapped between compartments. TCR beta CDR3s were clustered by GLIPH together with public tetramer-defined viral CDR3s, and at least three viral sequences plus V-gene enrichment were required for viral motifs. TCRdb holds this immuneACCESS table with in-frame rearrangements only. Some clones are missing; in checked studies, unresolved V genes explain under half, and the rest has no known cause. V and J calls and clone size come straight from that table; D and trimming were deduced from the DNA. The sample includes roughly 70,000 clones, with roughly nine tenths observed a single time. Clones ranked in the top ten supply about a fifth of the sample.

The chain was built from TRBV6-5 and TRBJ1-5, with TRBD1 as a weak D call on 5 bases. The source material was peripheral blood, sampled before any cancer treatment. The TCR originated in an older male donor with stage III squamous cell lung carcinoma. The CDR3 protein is CASARVGGDQPQHF. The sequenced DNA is TGTGCCAGCGCCCGCGTCGGGGGTGATCAGCCCCAGCATTTT.